A selection of T cell receptor beta chains follows, all from one sample in a study of response to subunit inactivated influenza vaccine. TCRdb redid the calling of the RT-PCR reads with MiXCR, one entry per CDR3 protein. The sample lists about 480,000 distinct CDR3 sequences; about a tenth were seen once. The source was PBMCs from blood, collected around seven weeks after vaccination. The receptors originated from a man aged 50 or older who received an inactivated influenza vaccine. CDR3s include the opening cysteine and the closing phenylalanine or tryptophan. A D gene is named only where the DNA matches it firmly. Size values are once, few and many counts, or a class for expanded clones, and some rows have none.

-	-	TRBV5-1	TRBJ2-1	CASSLVAEYNEQFF	TGCGCCAGCAGCTTGGTGGCAGAGTACAATGAGCAGTTCTTC
TRBD1	many	TRBV10-3	TRBJ2-5	CAISERTGRETQYF	TGTGCCATCAGTGAGAGGACAGGGAGAGAGACCCAGTACTTC
TRBD2	-	TRBV6-2/TRBV6-3	TRBJ2-1	CASSNPLLAGGYNEQFF	TGTGCCAGCAGCAACCCCCTCCTAGCGGGAGGGTACAATGAGCAGTTCTTC
-	-	TRBV7-2	TRBJ2-2	CASIRRTNTGELFF	TGTGCCAGCATTAGGCGGACGAACACCGGGGAGCTGTTTTTT
-	few	TRBV20-1	TRBJ2-7	CSAPRWMGRGEQYF	TGCAGTGCTCCCCGTTGGATGGGTCGCGGCGAGCAGTACTTC
TRBD2	many	TRBV20-1	TRBJ2-7	CSAKGLADYEQYF	TGCAGTGCTAAGGGACTAGCGGACTACGAGCAGTACTTC
-	few	TRBV4-1	TRBJ1-1	CASSHLGGGGTEAFF	TGCGCCAGCAGCCACTTAGGCGGGGGGGGTACTGAAGCTTTCTTT
TRBD2	few	TRBV5-1	TRBJ2-2	CASSLAGGSGGTGELFF	TGCGCCAGCAGCTTGGCAGGCGGTAGCGGGGGTACCGGGGAGCTGTTTTTT
-	few	TRBV11-2	TRBJ2-7	CASSFGAISYEQYF	TGTGCCAGCAGCTTCGGGGCCATCTCCTACGAGCAGTACTTC
-	few	TRBV30	TRBJ2-2	CAWTVANTGELFF	TGTGCCTGGACAGTGGCGAACACCGGGGAGCTGTTTTTT
-	few	TRBV20-1	TRBJ2-3	CSASPLSIGPDTQYF	TGCAGTGCTAGCCCCCTCTCAATCGGCCCAGATACGCAGTATTTT